This T cell receptor beta chain was sequenced in a study of blood T cell repertoires in COVID-19. For the study at large: From the United States, Italy and Spain came samples of acute and convalescent COVID-19.

Authors' methods: The authors estimated nucleated cell counts from reference gene primer amplification. Only in-frame clones appear in the TCRdb table, and some are missing; sequencing was by immunoSEQ multiplex PCR. From that table come the V and J calls and clone size; the DNA was used to work out D and trimming. Here the sample spans 110,000 or so clones, about 75% being singletons. V shed 5 bases, J shed 5 bases, and the junction held 5 bases outside the gene matches. Germline CDR1 LNHDA, CDR2 SQIVND (reference sequence). The CDR3 extends over 13 amino acids. The sample taken for sequencing was peripheral blood. The sequence derives from a woman aged 70-85 years with acute or convalescent COVID-19. The rearrangement uses TRBV19 and TRBJ1-1; the match to TRBD1 covers 7 bases. CDR3: CASSGYRGTEAFF. Here the CDR3 DNA reads TGTGCCAGTAGTGGATACAGGGGAACTGAAGCTTTCTTT.